The rows below give T cell receptor beta chains drawn from one sample of a study of T-cell reconstitution after alpha-beta-depleted transplantation in children. From the PCR reads, TCRdb called clonotypes with MiXCR, one entry per CDR3 protein. The sample lists approximately 640,000 distinct CDR3 sequences, 16% seen once, with 1.1% in the top ten. Specimen: PBMCs from the stem cell graft donor, collected from the stem cell graft. Receptors originate from a human donor who donated a stem cell graft to a child with acute myeloid leukemia. The CDR3 runs from the conserved cysteine through the conserved F or W. D genes are given only for firm matches.

v_gene: TRBV5-6; d_gene: TRBD1; j_gene: TRBJ2-5; CDR3aa: CASSLVQGISETQYF
v_gene: TRBV20-1; d_gene: NA; j_gene: TRBJ1-6; CDR3aa: CSASRQGHRNSPLHF
v_gene: TRBV12-3/TRBV12-4; d_gene: NA; j_gene: TRBJ1-1; CDR3aa: CASSFRPKGGRHTEAFF
v_gene: TRBV20-1; d_gene: NA; j_gene: TRBJ1-3; CDR3aa: CSAIVGDTIYF
v_gene: TRBV27; d_gene: NA; j_gene: TRBJ2-5; CDR3aa: CASSLAPAGEETQYF
v_gene: TRBV4-3; d_gene: NA; j_gene: TRBJ2-7; CDR3aa: CASSQGGPVYEQYF
v_gene: TRBV7-2; d_gene: NA; j_gene: TRBJ2-7; CDR3aa: CASSRGEQYF
v_gene: TRBV20-1; d_gene: NA; j_gene: TRBJ2-3; CDR3aa: CSARGKLGTDTQYF
v_gene: TRBV12-3/TRBV12-4; d_gene: NA; j_gene: TRBJ2-7; CDR3aa: CASSPEASSNEQYF
v_gene: TRBV4-1; d_gene: TRBD2; j_gene: TRBJ2-2; CDR3aa: CASSQLAGGLNTGELFF
v_gene: TRBV5-1; d_gene: TRBD2; j_gene: TRBJ2-1; CDR3aa: CASSQGTSGLNEQFF
v_gene: TRBV5-5; d_gene: NA; j_gene: TRBJ1-1; CDR3aa: CASSTGADTEAFF
v_gene: TRBV29-1; d_gene: TRBD1; j_gene: TRBJ2-6; CDR3aa: CSAGERTGVGSGANVLTF
v_gene: TRBV5-1; d_gene: TRBD1; j_gene: TRBJ1-3; CDR3aa: CASSLGTGENTIYF
v_gene: TRBV5-1; d_gene: TRBD2; j_gene: TRBJ2-1; CDR3aa: CASSSTTGGWGNEQFF
v_gene: TRBV21-1; d_gene: NA; j_gene: TRBJ2-5; CDR3aa: CASSPHPTRPGQQETQYF
v_gene: TRBV10-3; d_gene: NA; j_gene: TRBJ2-1; CDR3aa: CAISESGGALFNEQFF
v_gene: TRBV29-1; d_gene: NA; j_gene: TRBJ1-2; CDR3aa: CSVESTGGGGYTF
v_gene: TRBV4-2; d_gene: NA; j_gene: TRBJ2-4; CDR3aa: CASSQDQRDIQYF
v_gene: TRBV7-9; d_gene: NA; j_gene: TRBJ2-5; CDR3aa: CASSFGGLTVQETQYF
v_gene: TRBV12-3/TRBV12-4; d_gene: NA; j_gene: TRBJ1-5; CDR3aa: CASSFSGPRSNQPQHF
v_gene: TRBV7-9; d_gene: NA; j_gene: TRBJ1-2; CDR3aa: CASSKGTTYGDTF
v_gene: TRBV12-3/TRBV12-4; d_gene: NA; j_gene: TRBJ1-1; CDR3aa: CASSRTLGTEAFF
v_gene: TRBV6-1; d_gene: NA; j_gene: TRBJ1-2; CDR3aa: CASSPLAGSRGYTF
v_gene: TRBV20-1; d_gene: NA; j_gene: TRBJ1-5; CDR3aa: CSAGWGLGQPQHF
v_gene: TRBV29-1; d_gene: TRBD1; j_gene: TRBJ2-1; CDR3aa: CSVRTGTYNEQFF
v_gene: TRBV29-1; d_gene: NA; j_gene: TRBJ2-1; CDR3aa: CSVVRGGAGEQFF
v_gene: TRBV12-3/TRBV12-4; d_gene: NA; j_gene: TRBJ1-5; CDR3aa: CASSNDGLNQPQHF
v_gene: TRBV29-1; d_gene: TRBD2; j_gene: TRBJ2-3; CDR3aa: CSVGGGTKTDTQYF
v_gene: TRBV7-9; d_gene: TRBD1; j_gene: TRBJ1-2; CDR3aa: CASSFTGTASNYGYTF
v_gene: TRBV20-1; d_gene: TRBD2; j_gene: TRBJ2-1; CDR3aa: CSAPSGTYNEQFF
v_gene: TRBV15; d_gene: NA; j_gene: TRBJ1-1; CDR3aa: CATSTRDPGTEAFF
v_gene: TRBV7-9; d_gene: TRBD1; j_gene: TRBJ2-5; CDR3aa: CASSAPDRGYQETQYF
v_gene: TRBV7-9; d_gene: NA; j_gene: TRBJ1-1; CDR3aa: CASSSTRVGTEAFF
v_gene: TRBV5-5; d_gene: TRBD1; j_gene: TRBJ1-2; CDR3aa: CASSFRQGNYGYTF
v_gene: TRBV20-1; d_gene: TRBD1; j_gene: TRBJ2-2; CDR3aa: CSALTGDRAGELFF
v_gene: TRBV5-1; d_gene: NA; j_gene: TRBJ1-1; CDR3aa: CASSGTVTNTEAFF
v_gene: TRBV12-3/TRBV12-4; d_gene: TRBD1; j_gene: TRBJ1-2; CDR3aa: CASSPTNRGGYTF
v_gene: TRBV4-3; d_gene: NA; j_gene: TRBJ2-1; CDR3aa: CASSHSVEGGGQNEQFF
v_gene: TRBV11-3; d_gene: NA; j_gene: TRBJ2-3; CDR3aa: CASSLFMDTQYF
v_gene: TRBV5-1; d_gene: TRBD1; j_gene: TRBJ1-5; CDR3aa: CASSVGTGEPDQPQHF
v_gene: TRBV12-3/TRBV12-4; d_gene: NA; j_gene: TRBJ1-2; CDR3aa: CASSEGPTQTYGYTF
v_gene: TRBV7-4; d_gene: NA; j_gene: TRBJ2-2; CDR3aa: CASSLDEGRRDTGELFF
v_gene: TRBV6-1; d_gene: TRBD1; j_gene: TRBJ1-5; CDR3aa: CASILTGGWQPQHF
v_gene: TRBV7-1; d_gene: NA; j_gene: TRBJ2-2; CDR3aa: CASSSLLGGTGELFF
v_gene: TRBV15; d_gene: NA; j_gene: TRBJ1-5; CDR3aa: CATSRSSNQPQHF
v_gene: TRBV6-1; d_gene: NA; j_gene: TRBJ2-1; CDR3aa: CASRENLHQAPNEQFF